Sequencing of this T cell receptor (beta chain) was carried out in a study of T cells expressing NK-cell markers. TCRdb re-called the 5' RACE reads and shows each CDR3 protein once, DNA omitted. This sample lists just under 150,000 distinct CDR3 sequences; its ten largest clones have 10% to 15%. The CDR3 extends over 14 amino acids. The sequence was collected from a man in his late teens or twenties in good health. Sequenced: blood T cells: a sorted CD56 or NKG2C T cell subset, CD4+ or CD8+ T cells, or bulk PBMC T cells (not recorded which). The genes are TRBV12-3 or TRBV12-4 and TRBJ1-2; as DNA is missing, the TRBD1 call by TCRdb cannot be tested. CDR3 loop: CASSSTGRGYGYTF.